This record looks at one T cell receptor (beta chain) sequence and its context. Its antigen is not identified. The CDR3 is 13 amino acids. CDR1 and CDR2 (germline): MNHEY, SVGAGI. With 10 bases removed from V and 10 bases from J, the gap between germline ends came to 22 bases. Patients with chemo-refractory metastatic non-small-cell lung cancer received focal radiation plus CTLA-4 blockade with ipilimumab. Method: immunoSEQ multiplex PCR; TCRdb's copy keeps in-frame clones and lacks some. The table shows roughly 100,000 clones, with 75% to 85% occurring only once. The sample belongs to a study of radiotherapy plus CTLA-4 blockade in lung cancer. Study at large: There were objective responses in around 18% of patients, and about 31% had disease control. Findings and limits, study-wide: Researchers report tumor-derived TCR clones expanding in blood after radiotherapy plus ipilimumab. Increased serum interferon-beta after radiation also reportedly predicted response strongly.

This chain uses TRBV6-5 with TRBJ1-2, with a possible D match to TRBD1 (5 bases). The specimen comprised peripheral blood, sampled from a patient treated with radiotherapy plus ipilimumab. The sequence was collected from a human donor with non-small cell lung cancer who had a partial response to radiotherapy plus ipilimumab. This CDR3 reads CATMKPGPSAYTF. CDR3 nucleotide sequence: TGTGCCACCATGAAGCCAGGGCCGTCGGCCTACACCTTC.